The TCR beta chain under discussion was sequenced for a study of blood T cell repertoires in COVID-19. In the study overall: The United States, Italy and Spain provided the acute and convalescent COVID-19 samples. The cDNA or gDNA used as material had been derived from T cells, B-cell-depleted T cells, or PBMCs.

The CDR3 loop spans 15 amino acids. V lost 8 bases and J lost 4; bases outside the gene matches: 10. From germline, CDR1 is MDHEN and CDR2 SYDVKM. Authors' methods: From reference gene primer amplification, estimates of nucleated cell counts were derived. Clones were sequenced by immunoSEQ multiplex PCR, and TCRdb holds only the in-frame ones, with some missing. Clonal size and the V and J genes are those of that table, whereas D and trimming came from the DNA. The data contain 150,000 to 200,000 clones, approximately 92% of them singletons. There are a few counts of this clone. The sequence derives from a man in his forties or fifties with acute or convalescent COVID-19. Material: peripheral blood. The genes are TRBV28 and TRBJ1-1; the match to TRBD1 covers 10 bases. This CDR3 is CASGKDRGIGTEAFF. DNA of the CDR3: TGTGCCAGCGGAAAGGACAGGGGGATAGGCACTGAAGCTTTCTTT.